This T cell receptor beta chain derives from a study of blood T cell repertoires in COVID-19 (dated by TCRdb to 2019 to 2021). Regarding the complete study: ImmuneRACE Cohort 3 recovered participants were defined by two consecutive negative NP/OP PCR tests, healthcare professional clearance, or symptom resolution. The dataset comprised deeply sampled blood TCRbeta repertoires from subjects exposed to, actively infected with, or recovered from COVID-19. Samples came from the ongoing ImmuneRACE study (first 160 participants) plus 1,254 subjects from 6 global collaborators. The sample metadata nearly always contained a de-identified subject ID, COVID-19 status, age in years and sex. The material from the prospective study consisted of cDNA or gDNA derived from T cells, B-cell-depleted T cells, or PBMCs. The repertoires were made available in a free public database intended to serve as a resource for research on the immune response to SARS-CoV-2. Samples from collaborators originated in the United States, Italy and Spain and spanned both the acute and convalescent phases of COVID-19. HLA class I and class II types, where available, came from metadata supplied by the sample provider rather than from assay-based typing. Here is what the overall study found, with its caveats: The quantity of clinical and demographic metadata differed by source and by participant and was supplied without curation.

TCRbeta CDR3 regions were amplified from genomic DNA by means of the immunoSEQ Assay, a bias-controlled multiplex PCR. From the authors' description of their analysis: The number of nucleated cells in each sample was estimated by amplification of reference gene primers within the assay. To quantify the absolute abundance of each unique TCRbeta CDR3 rearrangement, sequence reads were collapsed and filtered. For each sample, productive Simpson clonality was calculated as the square root of Simpson's diversity index over productive rearrangements. Entries here come from immuneACCESS through TCRdb and include only in-frame sequences with V and J called. Some clones fail to appear in such tables; in the studies checked, an unresolved V gene covers under half of the shortfall, and the cause of the remainder is unknown. That table is the source of V, J and clone size, and D and trimming were worked out from the DNA. The sample includes over 110,000 clones, with over 70% observed a single time. The ten largest clones take up roughly 4.3% of the sample.

About this clone itself: The antigen this receptor binds is unknown. No base quality values were provided; no much bigger clone lies one nucleotide off.

V is pruned by 8 bases and J by 5 bases, leaving 8 bases of the junction without a gene match. The germline V gene yields MDHEN for CDR1 and SYDVKM for CDR2. The CDR3 contains 14 residues, cysteine and phenylalanine counted. The only DNA kept is the CDR3, 42 bases in frame from the first base. In the prospective study, participants were roughly 18 to 100 years old, resided in fewer than 25 geographic areas of the United States, and were enrolled through a virtual design. In the prospective study, cohorts were assigned on the basis of participant-reported clinical history obtained from a screening survey and a study questionnaire. In the prospective study, mobile phlebotomists collected whole blood, serum and a nasopharyngeal or oropharyngeal swab from each participant. Over a roughly two-month period, participants in the prospective study had the option of providing additional blood draws and questionnaires. Prospective study blood samples were shipped either frozen or at room temperature before DNA extraction.

Recombination connected TRBV28 to TRBJ1-1, with 10 central nucleotides matching TRBD1. The sample taken for sequencing was PBMCs or T cells enriched from blood (not recorded which). This TCR came from a man aged 50-59 years in a cohort exposed to, infected with or recovered from COVID-19 (not recorded which). The DNA sequence is TGTGCCAGCGGACCGACAGGGGGCATGACTGAAGCTTTCTTT. It translates to CASGPTGGMTEAFF.